Each of the 12 T cell receptor beta chains below was sequenced from the same sample in a study of cytomegalovirus exposure and HLA in healthy donors. Use of 60 Vbeta and 13 Jbeta primers characterized the PCR. Using immunoSEQ multiplex PCR, the repertoire was profiled, and TCRdb retains in-frame clones only, with some absent. The table has about 93,000 clones, about 80% seen once. Input material: PBMCs. Receptor source: a man younger than 40 in good health and CMV-seronegative.

The J gene is TRBJ1-2, the V gene TRBV28, with D possibly TRBD1 on 5 matching bases. This CDR3 comprises 13 residues. CDR1 and CDR2 from the germline V gene are MDHEN and SYDVKM. V lost 2 bases to trimming and J lost 11 bases, with 15 bases between them. CDR3 sequence reads: CASSLPQGGGYTF. In DNA, the CDR3 is TGTGCCAGCAGTTTACCGCAGGGAGGTGGTTACACCTTC.

The chain uses TRBV11-3 and TRBJ2-1; 12 nucleotides match TRBD2. V shed 4 bases and J 15 bases; nucleotides not matched to a gene: 13. CDR1 SGHNT and CDR2 YENEEA come from the germline V gene. The CDR3 totals 15 residues. The CDR3 coding sequence is TGTGCCAGCAGCTCAGGACTAGCGGGACCCGTTGATCTGTTCTTC. It translates to CASSSGLAGPVDLFF.

The chain combines TRBV27 with TRBJ1-1; D may be TRBD1 (6 bases). Germline values: CDR1 MNHEY, CDR2 SMNVEV (reference sequence). V was pared by 5 bases and J by 1 base, with 14 bases between. The CDR3 runs 15 residues. CDR3 sequence (DNA): TGTGCCAGCAGTCCAGCGACAGGCTGGAACACTGAAGCTTTCTTT. This gives the protein CASSPATGWNTEAFF.

The chain couples TRBV11-3 to TRBJ2-1, with D possibly being TRBD1 (5 bases). This CDR3 region has 12 residues. Germline CDR1 SGHNT, CDR2 YENEEA. V was shortened by 5 bases and J by 5 bases, with 7 bases between the two germline ends. CDR3 nucleotide sequence: TGTGCCAGCAGCGGACAAAACAATGAGCAGTTCTTC. Translation gives CASSGQNNEQFF.

V is TRBV7-6 and J is TRBJ1-5; perhaps TRBD1 as D (5 bases). The germline V gene encodes CDR1 SGHVS and CDR2 FNYEAQ. The CDR3 sequence is 16 residues long. With 5 bases removed from V and 1 base from J, the gap between germline ends came to 15 bases. For the CDR3, the DNA is TGTGCCAGCAGCCGGGAGGGGAAGATAAGCAATCAGCCCCAGCATTTT. This encodes CASSREGKISNQPQHF.

V gene TRBV25-1 combines with J gene TRBJ2-1, with 8 bases that match TRBD1. Germline V gene sequence: CDR1 MGHDK, CDR2 SYGVNS. V shed 4 bases, J shed 3 bases, and the junction held 11 bases outside the gene matches. This CDR3 contains 17 residues. In DNA form, the CDR3 reads TGTGCCAGCAGTGCAGGGGGCGGCACCCCCCTCTACAATGAGCAGTTCTTC. Its protein is CASSAGGGTPLYNEQFF.

The chain carries TRBV5-1 and TRBJ2-3, with 8 bases aligning to TRBD2. Per germline, CDR1 SGHRS and CDR2 YFSETQ. Germline trimming cut 2 bases from V and 3 bases from J; bases unmatched to any gene: 2. CDR3 size: 14 residues. CDR3 DNA sequence: TGCGCCAGCAGCTTTCGGGAGGGAACAGATACGCAGTATTTT. Protein product: CASSFREGTDTQYF.

J is TRBJ1-1 and V is TRBV7-9; 8 bases fit TRBD1. V lost 1 base to trimming and J lost 4 bases; unmatched junction nucleotides: 8. CDR1 SEHNR and CDR2 FQNEAQ come from the germline V gene (reference sequence). The length of the CDR3 is 16 residues. The DNA for the CDR3 is TGTGCCAGCAGCTTAGGTCCCGGACAGGGTTTCACTGAAGCTTTCTTT. This translates into CASSLGPGQGFTEAFF.

In this sample, this clone turned up once. The CDR3 spells CASSLTNLEENTIYF. Written as DNA, the CDR3 is TGCGCCAGCAGCTTGACCAACCTGGAGGAAAACACCATATATTTT. The chain carries TRBV5-1 and TRBJ1-3; D is undetermined. There are 15 residues in the CDR3. Trimming took off 1 base at V and 6 bases at J, with 14 bases between the two ends. Looked up from germline, CDR1 is SGHRS and CDR2 is YFSETQ. Combining the CDR3 with reference TRBV5-1 and TRBJ1-3 gives the whole variable domain KAGVTQTPRYLIKTRGQQVTLSCSPISGHRSVSWYQQTPGQGLQFLFEYFSETQRNKGNFPGRFSGRQFSNSRSEMNVSTLELGDSALYLCASSLTNLEENTIYFGEGSWLTVV.

Only one count was recorded for this clone. The chain employs TRBV28 and TRBJ1-3; a weak D match, TRBD1 (6 bases). The CDR3 loop spans 19 amino acids. Looked up from germline, CDR1 is MDHEN and CDR2 is SYDVKM. Trimming took 3 bases from V and 1 from J, leaving 22 bases between them. The CDR3 is CASSLDSLGFRSSGNTIYF. The DNA for the CDR3 is TGTGCCAGCAGTTTGGACAGTTTGGGATTCCGCTCTTCTGGAAACACCATATATTTT.

The chain has TRBV19 and TRBJ1-3; D call uncertain. The germline V gene has CDR1 LNHDA and CDR2 SQIVND (reference sequence). The CDR3 runs to 12 residues. V lost 3 bases and J 4 bases, leaving 4 bases between the germline ends. DNA of the CDR3: TGTGCCAGTAGTATCCTCGGAAACACCATATATTTT. The encoded protein is CASSILGNTIYF.

V and J are TRBV10-3 and TRBJ2-3, with D possibly matching TRBD2 (6 bases). Looked up from germline, CDR1 is ENHRY and CDR2 is SYGVKD. The V and J ends lost 4 bases and 6 bases respectively, with 14 bases between them. CDR3 length equals 14 residues. CDR3 amino acids: CAISGGVAQDTQYF. The CDR3 DNA sequence: TGTGCCATCAGTGGGGGGGTAGCGCAGGATACGCAGTATTTT.